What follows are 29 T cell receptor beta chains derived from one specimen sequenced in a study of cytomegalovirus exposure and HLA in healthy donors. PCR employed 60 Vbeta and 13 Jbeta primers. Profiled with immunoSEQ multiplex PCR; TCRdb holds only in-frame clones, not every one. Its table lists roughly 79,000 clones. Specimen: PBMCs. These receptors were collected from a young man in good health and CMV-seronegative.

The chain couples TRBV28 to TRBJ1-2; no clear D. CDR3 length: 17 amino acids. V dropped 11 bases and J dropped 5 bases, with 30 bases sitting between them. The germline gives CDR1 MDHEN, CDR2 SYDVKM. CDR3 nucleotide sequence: TGTGCCTCTTCATCTGCCGCGGCGGATCCTTCTCGGTATGGCTACACCTTC. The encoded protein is CASSSAAADPSRYGYTF.

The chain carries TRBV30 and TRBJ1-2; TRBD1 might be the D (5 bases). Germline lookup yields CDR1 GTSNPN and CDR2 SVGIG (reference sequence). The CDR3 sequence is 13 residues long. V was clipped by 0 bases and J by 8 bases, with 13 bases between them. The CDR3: CAWSVRGLGGYTF. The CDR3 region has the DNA TGTGCCTGGAGTGTTAGGGGTCTTGGAGGCTACACCTTC.

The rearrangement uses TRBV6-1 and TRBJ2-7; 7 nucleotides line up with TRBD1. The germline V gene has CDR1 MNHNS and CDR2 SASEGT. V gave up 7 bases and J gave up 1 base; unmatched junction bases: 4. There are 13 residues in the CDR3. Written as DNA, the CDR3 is TGTGCCAGCACGAGGGGGCAATCCTACGAGCAGTACTTC. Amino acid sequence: CASTRGQSYEQYF.

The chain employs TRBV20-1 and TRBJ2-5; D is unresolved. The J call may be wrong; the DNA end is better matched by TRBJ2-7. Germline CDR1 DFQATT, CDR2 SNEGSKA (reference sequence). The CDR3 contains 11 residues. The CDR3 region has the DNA TGCAGTGCTAGAGTCTCGTACGAGCAGTACTTC. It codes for CSARVSYEQYF.

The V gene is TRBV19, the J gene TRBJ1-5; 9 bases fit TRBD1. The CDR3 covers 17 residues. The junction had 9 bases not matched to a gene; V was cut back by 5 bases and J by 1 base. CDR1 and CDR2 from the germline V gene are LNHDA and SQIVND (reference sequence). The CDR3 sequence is CASSGATDRGSNQPQHF. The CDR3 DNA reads TGTGCCAGTAGTGGTGCCACGGACAGGGGAAGCAATCAGCCCCAGCATTTT. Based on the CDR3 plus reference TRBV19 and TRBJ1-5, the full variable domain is DGGITQSPKYLFRKEGQNVTLSCEQNLNHDAMYWYRQDPGQGLRLIYYSQIVNDFQKGDIAEGYSVSREKKESFPLTVTSAQKNPTAFYLCASSGATDRGSNQPQHFGDGTRLSIL.

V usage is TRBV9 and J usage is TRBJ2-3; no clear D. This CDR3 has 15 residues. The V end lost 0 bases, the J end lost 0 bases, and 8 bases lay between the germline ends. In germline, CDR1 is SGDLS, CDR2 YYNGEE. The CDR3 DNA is TGTGCCAGCAGCGTAGTAGCATCTAGCACAGATACGCAGTATTTT. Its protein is CASSVVASSTDTQYF. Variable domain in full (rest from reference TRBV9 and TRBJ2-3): DSGVTQTPKHLITATGQRVTLRCSPRSGDLSVYWYQQSLDQGLQFLIQYYNGEERAKGNILERFSAQQFPDLHSELNLSSLELGDSALYFCASSVVASSTDTQYFGPGTRLTVL.

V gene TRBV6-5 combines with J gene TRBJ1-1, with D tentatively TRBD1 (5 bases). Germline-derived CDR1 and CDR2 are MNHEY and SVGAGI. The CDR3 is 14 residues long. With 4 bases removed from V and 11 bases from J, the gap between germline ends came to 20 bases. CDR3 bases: TGTGCCAGCAGTTTTCGGGAAGGAGGGGCAGCGGCTTTCTTT. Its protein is CASSFREGGAAAFF.

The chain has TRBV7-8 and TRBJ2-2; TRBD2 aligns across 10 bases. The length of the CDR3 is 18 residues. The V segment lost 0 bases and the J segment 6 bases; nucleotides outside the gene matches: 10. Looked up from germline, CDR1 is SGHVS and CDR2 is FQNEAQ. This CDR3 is CASSLARWTSGISGELFF. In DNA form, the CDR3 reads TGTGCCAGCAGCTTAGCGCGTTGGACTAGCGGTATCTCCGGGGAGCTGTTTTTT.

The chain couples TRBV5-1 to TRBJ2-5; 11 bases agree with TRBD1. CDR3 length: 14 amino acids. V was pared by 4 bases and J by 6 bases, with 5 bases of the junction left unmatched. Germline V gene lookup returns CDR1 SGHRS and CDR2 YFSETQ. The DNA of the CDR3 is TGCGCCAGCAGCCTGGACAGGGGGCGACAGACCCAGTACTTC. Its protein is CASSLDRGRQTQYF.

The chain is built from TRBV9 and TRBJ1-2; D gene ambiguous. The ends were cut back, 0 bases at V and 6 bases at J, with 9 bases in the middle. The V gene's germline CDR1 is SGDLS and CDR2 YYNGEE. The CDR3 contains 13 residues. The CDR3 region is CASSVGHQDGYTF. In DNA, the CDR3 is TGTGCCAGCAGCGTAGGACATCAAGATGGCTACACCTTC.

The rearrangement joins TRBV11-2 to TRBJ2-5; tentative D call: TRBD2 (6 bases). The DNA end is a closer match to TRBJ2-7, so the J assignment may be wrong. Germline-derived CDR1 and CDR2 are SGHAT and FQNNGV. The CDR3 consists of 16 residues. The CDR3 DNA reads TGTGCCAGCAGCTTAAGGGACGGGAGCTTGGGTTACGAGCAGTACTTC. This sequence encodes CASSLRDGSLGYEQYF.

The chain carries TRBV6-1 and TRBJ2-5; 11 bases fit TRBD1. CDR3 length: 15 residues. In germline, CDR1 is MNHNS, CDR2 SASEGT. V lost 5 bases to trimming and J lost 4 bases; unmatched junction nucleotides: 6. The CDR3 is CASSIFGTGGETQYF. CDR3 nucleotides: TGTGCCAGCAGTATATTTGGGACAGGGGGAGAGACCCAGTACTTC.

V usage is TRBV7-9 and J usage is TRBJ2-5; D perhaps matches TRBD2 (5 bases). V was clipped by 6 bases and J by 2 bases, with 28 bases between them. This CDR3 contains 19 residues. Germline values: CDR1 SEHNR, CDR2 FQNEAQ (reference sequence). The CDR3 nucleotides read TGTGCCAGCAGTCTTCTCAGAGGGATAAGCACATCCATTCAAGAGACCCAGTACTTC. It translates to CASSLLRGISTSIQETQYF.

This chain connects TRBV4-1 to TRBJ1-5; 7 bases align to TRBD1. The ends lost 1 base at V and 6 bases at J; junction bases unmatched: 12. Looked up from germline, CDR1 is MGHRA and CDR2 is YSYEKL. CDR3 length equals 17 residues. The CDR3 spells CASSQGGGRGRGQPQHF. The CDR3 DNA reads TGCGCCAGCAGCCAAGGAGGGGGCAGGGGACGGGGTCAGCCCCAGCATTTT.

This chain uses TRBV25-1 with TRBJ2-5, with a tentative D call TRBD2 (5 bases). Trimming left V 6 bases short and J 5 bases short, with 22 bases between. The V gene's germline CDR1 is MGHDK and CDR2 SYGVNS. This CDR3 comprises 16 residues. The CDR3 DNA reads TGTGCCAGCAGCACCCCGGAGGCAGGATGGTGGGAGACCCAGTACTTC. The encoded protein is CASSTPEAGWWETQYF.

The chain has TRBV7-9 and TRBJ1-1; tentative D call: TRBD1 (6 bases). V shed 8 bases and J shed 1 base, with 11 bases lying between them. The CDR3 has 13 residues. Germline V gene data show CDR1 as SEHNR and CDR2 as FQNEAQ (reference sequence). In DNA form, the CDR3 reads TGTGCCAGCGGGGGAGGGGGGAACACTGAAGCTTTCTTT. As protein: CASGGGGNTEAFF.

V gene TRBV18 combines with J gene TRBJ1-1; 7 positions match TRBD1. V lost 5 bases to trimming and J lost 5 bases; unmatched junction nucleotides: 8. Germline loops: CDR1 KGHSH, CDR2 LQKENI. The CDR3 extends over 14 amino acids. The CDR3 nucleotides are TGTGCCAGCTCATCCCTAGGGGGCCAAACTGAAGCTTTCTTT. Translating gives CASSSLGGQTEAFF.

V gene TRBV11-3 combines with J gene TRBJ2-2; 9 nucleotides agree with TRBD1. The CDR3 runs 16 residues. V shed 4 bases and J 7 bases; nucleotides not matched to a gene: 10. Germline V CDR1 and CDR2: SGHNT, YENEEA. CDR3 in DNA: TGTGCCAGCAGCTCGATACCACAGGGGGCCGGCGGGGAGCTGTTTTTT. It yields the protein CASSSIPQGAGGELFF.

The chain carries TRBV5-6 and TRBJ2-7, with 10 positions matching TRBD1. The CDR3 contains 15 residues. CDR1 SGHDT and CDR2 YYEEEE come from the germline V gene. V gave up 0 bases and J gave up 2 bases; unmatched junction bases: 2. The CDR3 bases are TGTGCCAGCAGCTTGGGGGACAGGGGCGCCTACGAGCAGTACTTC. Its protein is CASSLGDRGAYEQYF.

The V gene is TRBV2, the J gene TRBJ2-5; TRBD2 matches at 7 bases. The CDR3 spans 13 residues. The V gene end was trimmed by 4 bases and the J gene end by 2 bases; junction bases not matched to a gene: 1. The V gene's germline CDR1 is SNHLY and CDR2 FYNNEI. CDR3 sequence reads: CASSAGLQETQYF. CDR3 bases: TGTGCCAGCAGTGCGGGACTACAAGAGACCCAGTACTTC.

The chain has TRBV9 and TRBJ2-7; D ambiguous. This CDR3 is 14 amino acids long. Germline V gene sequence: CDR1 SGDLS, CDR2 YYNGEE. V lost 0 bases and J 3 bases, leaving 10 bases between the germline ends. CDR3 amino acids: CASSVGGWNYEQYF. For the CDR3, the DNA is TGTGCCAGCAGCGTAGGAGGCTGGAACTACGAGCAGTACTTC.

The CDR3: CASSYSSGRGSNEQFF. The CDR3 nucleotides are TGTGCCAGCAGTTACTCGAGCGGGAGGGGGTCCAATGAGCAGTTCTTC. The chain combines TRBV6-6 with TRBJ2-1; TRBD2 matches at 10 bases. The J segment lost 6 bases and the V segment lost 0 bases, leaving 5 bases of the junction unmatched. The CDR3 totals 16 residues. Germline assignment: CDR1 MNHNY and CDR2 SVGAGI (reference sequence).

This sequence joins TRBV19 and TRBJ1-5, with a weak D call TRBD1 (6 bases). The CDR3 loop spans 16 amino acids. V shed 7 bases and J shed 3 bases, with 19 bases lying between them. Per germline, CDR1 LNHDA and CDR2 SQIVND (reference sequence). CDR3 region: CASTPRGRGINQPQHF. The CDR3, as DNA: TGTGCCAGTACCCCCCGCGGCAGGGGTATCAATCAGCCCCAGCATTTT.

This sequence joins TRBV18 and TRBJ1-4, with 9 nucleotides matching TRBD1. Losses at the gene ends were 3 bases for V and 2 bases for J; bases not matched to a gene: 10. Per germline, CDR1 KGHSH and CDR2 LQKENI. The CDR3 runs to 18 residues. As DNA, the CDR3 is TGTGCCAGCTCACCGCCGGGACAGGGCTTTGCGACTAATGAAAAACTGTTTTTT. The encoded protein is CASSPPGQGFATNEKLFF.

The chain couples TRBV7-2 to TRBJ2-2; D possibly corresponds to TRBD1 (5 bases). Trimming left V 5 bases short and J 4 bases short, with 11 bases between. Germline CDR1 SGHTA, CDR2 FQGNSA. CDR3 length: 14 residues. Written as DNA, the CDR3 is TGTGCCAGCAGCCTGAAAAGGGGCACCGGGGAGCTGTTTTTT. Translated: CASSLKRGTGELFF.

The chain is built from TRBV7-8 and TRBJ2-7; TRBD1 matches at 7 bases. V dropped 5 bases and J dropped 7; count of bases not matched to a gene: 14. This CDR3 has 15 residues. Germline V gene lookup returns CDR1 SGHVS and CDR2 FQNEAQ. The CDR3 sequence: CASSPERGRQEEQYF. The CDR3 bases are TGTGCCAGCAGCCCAGAGAGGGGGCGCCAAGAAGAGCAGTACTTC.

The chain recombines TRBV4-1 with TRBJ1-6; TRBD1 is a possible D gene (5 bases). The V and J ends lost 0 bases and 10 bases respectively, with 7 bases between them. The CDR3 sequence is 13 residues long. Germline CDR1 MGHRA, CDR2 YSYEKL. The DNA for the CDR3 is TGCGCCAGCAGCCAAGACAGGGAATCACCCCTCCACTTT. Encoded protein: CASSQDRESPLHF.

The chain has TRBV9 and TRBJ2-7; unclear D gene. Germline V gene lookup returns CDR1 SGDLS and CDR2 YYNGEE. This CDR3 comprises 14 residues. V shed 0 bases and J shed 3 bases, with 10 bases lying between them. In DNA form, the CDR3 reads TGTGCCAGCAGCGTAGGCGGCAGCAACTACGAGCAGTACTTC. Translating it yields CASSVGGSNYEQYF.

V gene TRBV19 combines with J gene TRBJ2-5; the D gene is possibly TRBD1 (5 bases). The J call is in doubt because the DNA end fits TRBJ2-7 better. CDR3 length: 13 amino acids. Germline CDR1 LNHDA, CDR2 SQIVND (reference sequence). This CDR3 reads CASSATQGYEQYF. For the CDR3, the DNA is TGTGCCAGTAGTGCAACGCAGGGTTACGAGCAGTACTTC.